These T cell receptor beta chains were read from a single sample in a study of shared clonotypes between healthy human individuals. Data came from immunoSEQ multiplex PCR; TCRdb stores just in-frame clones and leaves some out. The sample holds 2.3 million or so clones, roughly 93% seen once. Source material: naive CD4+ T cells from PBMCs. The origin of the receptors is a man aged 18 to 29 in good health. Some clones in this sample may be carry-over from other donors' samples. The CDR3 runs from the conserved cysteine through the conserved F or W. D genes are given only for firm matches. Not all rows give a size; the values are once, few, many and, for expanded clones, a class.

CDR3nt: TGTGCCAGCAGCCTAGCCCCCCCCCGACAGGGGGCTGCTTCCTCCCAAGAGACCCAGTACTTC
CDR3aa: CASSLAPPRQGAASSQETQYF
abundance: NA
d_gene: TRBD1
v_gene: TRBV7-6
j_gene: TRBJ2-5

CDR3nt: TGTGCCAGTAGTATACAGGTAATGGGATACAATGAGCAGTTCTTC
CDR3aa: CASSIQVMGYNEQFF
abundance: NA
d_gene: NA
v_gene: TRBV19
j_gene: TRBJ2-1

CDR3nt: TGTGCCAGTCGCTCACAGGGGGCCGTGGACTATGGCTACACCTTC
CDR3aa: CASRSQGAVDYGYTF
abundance: NA
d_gene: TRBD1
v_gene: TRBV19
j_gene: TRBJ1-2

CDR3nt: TGTGCCAGCAGTGAACAGCAACGGGGTGAGCAGTTCTTC
CDR3aa: CASSEQQRGEQFF
abundance: NA
d_gene: NA
v_gene: TRBV25-1
j_gene: TRBJ2-1

CDR3nt: TGTGCCACCAGCAGATCTACAGGGTGGCCCTATGAAGCTTTCTTT
CDR3aa: CATSRSTGWPYEAFF
abundance: NA
d_gene: NA
v_gene: TRBV15
j_gene: TRBJ1-1

CDR3nt: TGTGCCAGCAGCAGGAACTACGAGCAGTACTTC
CDR3aa: CASSRNYEQYF
abundance: NA
d_gene: NA
v_gene: TRBV5-6
j_gene: TRBJ2-7

CDR3nt: TGTGCCAGCAGTTACAAGGGACAGGGGATCGGGGAGCTGTTTTTT
CDR3aa: CASSYKGQGIGELFF
abundance: NA
d_gene: TRBD1
v_gene: TRBV6-5
j_gene: TRBJ2-2

CDR3nt: TGTGCCAGCAGCGCCGAGCCCCAGGACAATGAGCAGTTCTTC
CDR3aa: CASSAEPQDNEQFF
abundance: NA
d_gene: NA
v_gene: TRBV9
j_gene: TRBJ2-1

CDR3nt: TGTGCCAGCAGCTCACGAGGGGGGCCAACTAACTATGGCTACACCTTC
CDR3aa: CASSSRGGPTNYGYTF
abundance: NA
d_gene: NA
v_gene: TRBV7-2
j_gene: TRBJ1-2

CDR3nt: TGTGCCAGCAGTGAACGCAGGCCATCTTGGAGCGGGAGGGCCGAAGAGCAGTACTTC
CDR3aa: CASSERRPSWSGRAEEQYF
abundance: NA
d_gene: TRBD2
v_gene: TRBV2
j_gene: TRBJ2-7

CDR3nt: TGTGCCAGCAGCTTCCACAGGGGAGGAGAGACCCAGTACTTC
CDR3aa: CASSFHRGGETQYF
abundance: NA
d_gene: NA
v_gene: TRBV7-7
j_gene: TRBJ2-5

CDR3nt: TGCAGTGCTACCAGGGAAGATACGCAGTATTTT
CDR3aa: CSATREDTQYF
abundance: NA
d_gene: NA
v_gene: TRBV20-1
j_gene: TRBJ2-3

CDR3nt: TGTGCCAGCTCACCAATGGGACACCCGAACACCGGGGAGCTGTTTTTT
CDR3aa: CASSPMGHPNTGELFF
abundance: NA
d_gene: NA
v_gene: TRBV18
j_gene: TRBJ2-2

CDR3nt: TGTGCCAGCACCGGACGGCCCTCTGGAAACACCATATATTTT
CDR3aa: CASTGRPSGNTIYF
abundance: once
d_gene: NA
v_gene: TRBV6-6
j_gene: TRBJ1-3

CDR3nt: TGTGCCAGCAGCTTAGAGGTCGAGAGCTATGGCTACACCTTC
CDR3aa: CASSLEVESYGYTF
abundance: NA
d_gene: NA
v_gene: TRBV7-9
j_gene: TRBJ1-2

CDR3nt: TGTGCCAGCAGTTTAGTTGGGCGGTGGGATGGCTACACCTTC
CDR3aa: CASSLVGRWDGYTF
abundance: NA
d_gene: NA
v_gene: TRBV28
j_gene: TRBJ1-2

CDR3nt: TGTGCCAGCAGCTTAAGAGGGGCTCCGGCCACCGGGGAGCTGTTTTTT
CDR3aa: CASSLRGAPATGELFF
abundance: NA
d_gene: NA
v_gene: TRBV13
j_gene: TRBJ2-2

CDR3nt: TGCGCCAGCAGCTCCCAGGGGACAGATACGCAGTATTTT
CDR3aa: CASSSQGTDTQYF
abundance: NA
d_gene: NA
v_gene: TRBV5-1
j_gene: TRBJ2-3

CDR3nt: TGTGCCAGCAGCTTGGATACCAGGGTGACGGACGAGCAGTACTTC
CDR3aa: CASSLDTRVTDEQYF
abundance: NA
d_gene: NA
v_gene: TRBV5-4
j_gene: TRBJ2-7

CDR3nt: TGTGCCTGGAGTGGCCCGATGGGAGACTCCTACAATGAGCAGTTCTTC
CDR3aa: CAWSGPMGDSYNEQFF
abundance: NA
d_gene: NA
v_gene: TRBV30
j_gene: TRBJ2-1

CDR3nt: TGTGCCAGCAACTCCATTAGCGTTAGCCAAGAGACCCAGTACTTC
CDR3aa: CASNSISVSQETQYF
abundance: NA
d_gene: NA
v_gene: TRBV11-2
j_gene: TRBJ2-5

CDR3nt: TGCGCCAGCAGCTTGACGGGGACTAGCGGGTACAATGAGCAGTTCTTC
CDR3aa: CASSLTGTSGYNEQFF
abundance: NA
d_gene: TRBD2
v_gene: TRBV5-1
j_gene: TRBJ2-1

CDR3nt: TGTGCCAGCATTTCGTCTGGGGCCAACGTCCTGACTTTC
CDR3aa: CASISSGANVLTF
abundance: NA
d_gene: NA
v_gene: TRBV28
j_gene: TRBJ2-6

CDR3nt: TGTGCCAGTACAGCAGGTTTAGGACAGCCCCAGCATTTT
CDR3aa: CASTAGLGQPQHF
abundance: NA
d_gene: NA
v_gene: TRBV19
j_gene: TRBJ1-5

CDR3nt: TGTGCCATCAGTGAAGGCCCCTCGCAGCCCCAGCATTTT
CDR3aa: CAISEGPSQPQHF
abundance: NA
d_gene: NA
v_gene: TRBV10-3
j_gene: TRBJ1-5

CDR3nt: TGTGCCAGCAGTTTAAGCGGGGGCTACAATGAGCAGTTCTTC
CDR3aa: CASSLSGGYNEQFF
abundance: NA
d_gene: TRBD2
v_gene: TRBV2
j_gene: TRBJ2-1